The rows below give T cell receptor beta chains drawn from one sample of a study of blood T cells in healthy people across ages. TCRdb used MiXCR to reprocess the 5' RACE reads, holding one entry per CDR3 protein. The sample includes about 900,000 distinct CDR3 sequences, 55% to 65% of them seen just once. Sequenced input: blood. These receptors came from a man under 40 in good health. Both conserved end residues are part of each CDR3. The order of the fields is clone size, D gene, J gene, V gene, CDR3 protein, CDR3 DNA. D genes are given only for firm matches. Not all rows give a size; the values are once, few, many and, for expanded clones, a class.

clone size: NA
D gene: TRBD1
J gene: TRBJ2-3
V gene: TRBV5-1
CDR3 protein: CASSVEDRPSDTQYF
CDR3 DNA: TGCGCCAGCAGCGTGGAGGACAGGCCATCCGATACGCAGTATTTT

clone size: NA
D gene: NA
J gene: TRBJ1-6
V gene: TRBV10-3
CDR3 protein: CAIRQGSSPLHF
CDR3 DNA: TGTGCCATCAGACAGGGAAGTTCACCCCTCCACTTT

clone size: NA
D gene: TRBD2
J gene: TRBJ2-1
V gene: TRBV20-1
CDR3 protein: CSAQRGSGGPSYNEQFF
CDR3 DNA: TGCAGTGCCCAGAGGGGTAGCGGGGGCCCCTCCTACAATGAGCAGTTCTTC

clone size: NA
D gene: TRBD1
J gene: TRBJ2-7
V gene: TRBV7-4
CDR3 protein: CASSSTGGDEQYF
CDR3 DNA: TGTGCCAGCAGCTCTACAGGGGGCGATGAGCAGTACTTC

clone size: NA
D gene: NA
J gene: TRBJ1-1
V gene: TRBV12-3/TRBV12-4
CDR3 protein: CASSFQGMGTEAFF
CDR3 DNA: TGTGCCAGCAGTTTTCAGGGAATGGGCACTGAAGCTTTCTTT

clone size: NA
D gene: TRBD1
J gene: TRBJ2-7
V gene: TRBV7-6
CDR3 protein: CASSLEVGQGKDEQYF
CDR3 DNA: TGTGCCAGCAGCTTAGAGGTCGGACAGGGGAAGGACGAGCAGTACTTC

clone size: NA
D gene: NA
J gene: TRBJ1-2
V gene: TRBV4-3
CDR3 protein: CASSQETVNYGYTF
CDR3 DNA: TGCGCCAGCAGCCAAGAGACAGTTAACTATGGCTACACCTTC

clone size: NA
D gene: TRBD1
J gene: TRBJ2-3
V gene: TRBV15
CDR3 protein: CATSRDRGIADTQYF
CDR3 DNA: TGTGCCACCAGCAGGGACAGGGGGATAGCAGATACGCAGTATTTT

clone size: few
D gene: TRBD2
J gene: TRBJ2-7
V gene: TRBV7-2
CDR3 protein: CASSLRTSGGTTSYEQYF
CDR3 DNA: TGTGCCAGCAGCCTCCGGACTAGCGGGGGTACCACCTCCTACGAGCAGTACTTC

clone size: few
D gene: NA
J gene: TRBJ2-1
V gene: TRBV28
CDR3 protein: CASGEGQGYNEQFF
CDR3 DNA: TGTGCCAGCGGTGAAGGGCAGGGATACAATGAGCAGTTCTTC

clone size: NA
D gene: NA
J gene: TRBJ1-4
V gene: TRBV7-9
CDR3 protein: CASSYPGLTTNEKLFF
CDR3 DNA: TGTGCCAGCAGCTATCCCGGCCTTACAACTAATGAAAAACTGTTTTTT

clone size: NA
D gene: NA
J gene: TRBJ1-1
V gene: TRBV7-8
CDR3 protein: CASSVGRQENTEAFF
CDR3 DNA: TGTGCCAGCAGCGTAGGGAGACAGGAGAACACTGAAGCTTTCTTT

clone size: NA
D gene: NA
J gene: TRBJ2-5
V gene: TRBV4-2
CDR3 protein: CASSLRRHFQETQYF
CDR3 DNA: TGTGCCAGCAGCCTTAGGCGGCATTTCCAAGAGACCCAGTACTTC

clone size: NA
D gene: NA
J gene: TRBJ1-6
V gene: TRBV7-2
CDR3 protein: CASRQSNSPLHF
CDR3 DNA: TGTGCCAGCAGGCAGTCCAATTCACCCCTCCACTTT

clone size: few
D gene: TRBD2
J gene: TRBJ2-7
V gene: TRBV7-8
CDR3 protein: CASSWTSGNYEQYF
CDR3 DNA: TGTGCCAGCAGCTGGACTAGCGGGAACTACGAGCAGTACTTC

clone size: few
D gene: NA
J gene: TRBJ1-5
V gene: TRBV3-1
CDR3 protein: CASSQMSTGNQPQHF
CDR3 DNA: TGTGCCAGCAGCCAAATGTCCACAGGGAACCAGCCCCAGCATTTT

clone size: few
D gene: TRBD1
J gene: TRBJ2-2
V gene: TRBV5-1
CDR3 protein: CASSETGGANTGELFF
CDR3 DNA: TGCGCCAGCAGCGAGACAGGGGGCGCGAACACCGGGGAGCTGTTTTTT

clone size: NA
D gene: NA
J gene: TRBJ2-7
V gene: TRBV4-1
CDR3 protein: CASSQESHRDEQYF
CDR3 DNA: TGCGCCAGCAGCCAAGAGAGTCATAGGGACGAGCAGTACTTC

clone size: NA
D gene: NA
J gene: TRBJ1-1
V gene: TRBV7-9
CDR3 protein: CASSIGETGRRNTEAFF
CDR3 DNA: TGTGCCAGCAGCATAGGGGAAACGGGACGTAGGAACACTGAAGCTTTCTTT

clone size: NA
D gene: NA
J gene: TRBJ2-5
V gene: TRBV7-3
CDR3 protein: CASSFGEGGTQYF
CDR3 DNA: TGTGCCAGCAGCTTTGGTGAGGGCGGGACCCAGTACTTC

clone size: NA
D gene: TRBD2
J gene: TRBJ2-1
V gene: TRBV4-3
CDR3 protein: CASSQVGGGAASYNEQFF
CDR3 DNA: TGCGCCAGCAGCCAAGTTGGCGGGGGGGCAGCCTCCTACAATGAGCAGTTCTTC

clone size: once
D gene: TRBD1
J gene: TRBJ1-4
V gene: TRBV4-3
CDR3 protein: CASSQLRGLVEKLFF
CDR3 DNA: TGCGCCAGCAGCCAACTCAGGGGGCTGGTTGAAAAACTGTTTTTT

clone size: once
D gene: NA
J gene: TRBJ2-6
V gene: TRBV6-2/TRBV6-3
CDR3 protein: CAIRELSGANILTF
CDR3 DNA: TGTGCCATCAGGGAGTTGTCTGGGGCCAACATCCTGACTTTC

clone size: NA
D gene: NA
J gene: TRBJ2-7
V gene: TRBV20-1
CDR3 protein: CSAPPASASSYEQYF
CDR3 DNA: TGCAGTGCCCCCCCTGCTTCGGCGAGCTCCTACGAGCAGTACTTC

clone size: NA
D gene: NA
J gene: TRBJ1-5
V gene: TRBV6-6
CDR3 protein: CASSYSVAGDQPQHF
CDR3 DNA: TGTGCCAGCAGTTACTCGGTTGCAGGGGATCAGCCCCAGCATTTT

clone size: NA
D gene: NA
J gene: TRBJ2-2
V gene: TRBV4-1
CDR3 protein: CASSQPGKTGELFF
CDR3 DNA: TGCGCCAGCAGCCAACCAGGGAAGACCGGGGAGCTGTTTTTT

clone size: NA
D gene: NA
J gene: TRBJ2-2
V gene: TRBV29-1
CDR3 protein: CSVVPRAGELFF
CDR3 DNA: TGCAGCGTTGTCCCGAGGGCCGGGGAGCTGTTTTTT

clone size: NA
D gene: NA
J gene: TRBJ2-7
V gene: TRBV27
CDR3 protein: CASQTPLNHEQYF
CDR3 DNA: TGTGCCAGCCAAACCCCACTAAACCACGAGCAGTACTTC